These T cell receptor beta chains were read from a single sample in a study of T cell responses to AZD1222 COVID-19 vaccine. Sequencing was performed with immunoSEQ multiplex PCR; in TCRdb, only in-frame clones are kept and a portion is missing. This table holds roughly 120,000 clones, 80% to 90% found once. The source was peripheral blood, collected on day 0 of AZD1222 vaccination. The receptors here all came from an adult in good health. Each CDR3 is given with its conserved first and last residue. The D gene is left open where the match is weak. Where a row states a size, it is once, few, many or the class of an expanded clone; other rows omit it.

D: .
size: .
J: TRBJ2-2
V: TRBV6-6
length: 14
CDR3: CASSRSGNTGELFF
DNA: TGTGCCAGCAGTCGATCAGGGAACACCGGGGAGCTGTTTTTT

D: .
size: .
J: TRBJ2-2
V: TRBV7-6
length: 16
CDR3: CASSSDIHGGTGELFF
DNA: TGTGCCAGCAGCAGCGACATTCATGGTGGCACCGGGGAGCTGTTTTTT

D: TRBD1
size: .
J: TRBJ1-2
V: TRBV28
length: 13
CDR3: CASSHGQGGGYTF
DNA: TGTGCCAGCAGCCATGGACAGGGTGGGGGCTACACCTTC

D: TRBD1
size: .
J: TRBJ2-3
V: TRBV11-2
length: 19
CDR3: CASSLDWHNGQGQTDTQYF
DNA: TGTGCCAGCAGCTTAGACTGGCATAACGGACAGGGTCAAACAGATACGCAGTATTTT

D: .
size: once
J: TRBJ2-7
V: TRBV27
length: 15
CDR3: CASSLSRPILYEQYF
DNA: TGTGCCAGCAGTTTATCCCGTCCTATCCTATACGAGCAGTACTTC

D: .
size: .
J: TRBJ1-2
V: TRBV21-1
length: 15
CDR3: CASSKTALLLGGYTF
DNA: TGTGCCAGCAGCAAAACTGCCCTCTTACTGGGTGGCTACACCTTC

D: TRBD2
size: once
J: TRBJ2-1
V: TRBV24-1
length: 16
CDR3: CATSDPGTSGGNEQFF
DNA: TGTGCCACCAGTGATCCCGGGACTAGCGGGGGAAATGAGCAGTTCTTC

D: .
size: .
J: TRBJ2-7
V: TRBV27
length: 15
CDR3: CASCKKPGSAYEQYF
DNA: TGTGCCAGCTGCAAAAAACCAGGGTCAGCCTACGAGCAGTACTTC

D: TRBD1
size: .
J: TRBJ1-4
V: TRBV5-6
length: 15
CDR3: CASSSVGQGNEKLFF
DNA: TGTGCCAGCAGCTCCGTCGGACAGGGGAATGAAAAACTGTTTTTT

D: .
size: .
J: TRBJ2-7
V: TRBV2
length: 14
CDR3: CASSEAGGVWEQYF
DNA: TGTGCCAGCAGTGAAGCGGGAGGAGTATGGGAGCAGTACTTC